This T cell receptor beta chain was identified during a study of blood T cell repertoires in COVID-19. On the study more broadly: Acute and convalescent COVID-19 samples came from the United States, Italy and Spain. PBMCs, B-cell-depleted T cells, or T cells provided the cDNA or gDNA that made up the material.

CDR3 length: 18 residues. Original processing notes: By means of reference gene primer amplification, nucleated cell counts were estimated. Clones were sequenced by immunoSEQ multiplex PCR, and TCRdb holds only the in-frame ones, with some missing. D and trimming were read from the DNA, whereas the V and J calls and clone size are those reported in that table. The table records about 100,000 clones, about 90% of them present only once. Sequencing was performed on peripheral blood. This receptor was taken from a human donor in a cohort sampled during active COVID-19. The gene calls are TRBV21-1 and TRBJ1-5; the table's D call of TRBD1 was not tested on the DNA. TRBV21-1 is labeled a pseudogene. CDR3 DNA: TGTGCCAGCAGCAGGAAGGTCCCCCGACAGTTTAGCAATCAGCCCCAGCATTTT. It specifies CASSRKVPRQFSNQPQHF.